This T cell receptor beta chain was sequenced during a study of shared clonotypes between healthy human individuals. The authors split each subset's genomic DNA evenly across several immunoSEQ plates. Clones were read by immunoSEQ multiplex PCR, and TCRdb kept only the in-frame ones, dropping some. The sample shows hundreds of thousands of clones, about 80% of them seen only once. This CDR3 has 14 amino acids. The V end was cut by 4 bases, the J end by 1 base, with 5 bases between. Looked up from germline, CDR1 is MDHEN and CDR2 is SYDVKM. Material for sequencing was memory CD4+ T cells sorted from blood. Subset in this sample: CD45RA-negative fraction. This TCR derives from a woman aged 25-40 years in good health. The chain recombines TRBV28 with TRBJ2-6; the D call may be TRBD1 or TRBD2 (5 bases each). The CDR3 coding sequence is TGTGCCAGCAGTTGGGGGTCTGGGGCCAACGTCCTGACTTTC. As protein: CASSWGSGANVLTF.